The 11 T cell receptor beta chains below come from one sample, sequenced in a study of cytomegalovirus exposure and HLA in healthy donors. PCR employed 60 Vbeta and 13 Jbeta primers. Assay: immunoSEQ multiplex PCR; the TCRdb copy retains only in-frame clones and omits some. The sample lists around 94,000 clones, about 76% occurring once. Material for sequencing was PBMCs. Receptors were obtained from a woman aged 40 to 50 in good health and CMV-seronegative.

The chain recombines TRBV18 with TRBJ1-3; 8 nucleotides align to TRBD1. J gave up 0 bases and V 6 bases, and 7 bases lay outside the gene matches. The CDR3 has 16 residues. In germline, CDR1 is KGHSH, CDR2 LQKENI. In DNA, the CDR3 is TGTGCCAGCTCCGGACAGGGCCATGACTCTGGAAACACCATATATTTT. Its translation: CASSGQGHDSGNTIYF. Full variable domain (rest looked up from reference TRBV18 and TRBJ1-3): NAGVMQNPRHLVRRRGQEARLRCSPMKGHSHVYWYRQLPEEGLKFMVYLQKENIIDESGMPKERFSAEFPKEGPSILRIQQVVRGDSAAYFCASSGQGHDSGNTIYFGEGSWLTVV.

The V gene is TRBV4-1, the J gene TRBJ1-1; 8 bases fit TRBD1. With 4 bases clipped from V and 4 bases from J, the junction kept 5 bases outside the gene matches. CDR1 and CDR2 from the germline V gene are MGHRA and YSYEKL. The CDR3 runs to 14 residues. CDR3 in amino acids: CASSPQGAGTEAFF. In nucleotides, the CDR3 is TGCGCCAGCAGCCCCCAGGGGGCGGGCACTGAAGCTTTCTTT.

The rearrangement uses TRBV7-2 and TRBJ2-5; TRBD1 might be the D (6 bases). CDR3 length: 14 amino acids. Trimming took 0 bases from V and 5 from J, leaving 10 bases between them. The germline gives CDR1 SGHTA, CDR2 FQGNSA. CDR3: CASSLAGAGETQYF. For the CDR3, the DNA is TGTGCCAGCAGCTTAGCGGGGGCCGGGGAGACCCAGTACTTC.

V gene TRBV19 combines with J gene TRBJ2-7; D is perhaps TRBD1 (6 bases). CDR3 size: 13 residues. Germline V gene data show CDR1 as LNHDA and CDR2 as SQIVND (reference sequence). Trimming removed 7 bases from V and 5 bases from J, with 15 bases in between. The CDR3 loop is CASTPATGHEQYF. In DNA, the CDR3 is TGTGCCAGTACCCCCGCGACAGGTCACGAGCAGTACTTC.

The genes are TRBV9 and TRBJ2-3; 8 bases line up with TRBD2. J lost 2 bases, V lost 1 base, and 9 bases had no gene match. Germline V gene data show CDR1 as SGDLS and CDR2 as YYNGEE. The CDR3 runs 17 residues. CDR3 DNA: TGTGCCAGCAGCGTAAAGTTAGCGGGGACCCTCACAGATACGCAGTATTTT. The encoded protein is CASSVKLAGTLTDTQYF.

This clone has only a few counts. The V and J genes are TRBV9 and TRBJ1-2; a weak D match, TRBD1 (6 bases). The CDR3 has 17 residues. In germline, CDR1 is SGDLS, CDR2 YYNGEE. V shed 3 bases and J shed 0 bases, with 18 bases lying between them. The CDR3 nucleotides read TGTGCCAGCAGCGCCAGTGGGGGGGCATCGACTAACTATGGCTACACCTTC. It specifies CASSASGGASTNYGYTF. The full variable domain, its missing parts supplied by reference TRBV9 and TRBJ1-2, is DSGVTQTPKHLITATGQRVTLRCSPRSGDLSVYWYQQSLDQGLQFLIQYYNGEERAKGNILERFSAQQFPDLHSELNLSSLELGDSALYFCASSASGGASTNYGYTFGSGTRLTVV.

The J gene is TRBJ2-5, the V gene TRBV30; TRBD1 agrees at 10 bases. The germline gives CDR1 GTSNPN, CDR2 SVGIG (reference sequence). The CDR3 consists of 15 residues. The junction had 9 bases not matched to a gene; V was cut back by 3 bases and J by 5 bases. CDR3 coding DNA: TGTGCCTGGAGAAGGACAGGGGGTACCGTTGAGACCCAGTACTTC. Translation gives CAWRRTGGTVETQYF.

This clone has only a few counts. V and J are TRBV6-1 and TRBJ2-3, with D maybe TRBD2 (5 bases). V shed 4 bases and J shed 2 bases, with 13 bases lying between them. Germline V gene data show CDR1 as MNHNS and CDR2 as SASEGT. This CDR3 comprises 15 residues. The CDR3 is CASSGARGYTDTQYF. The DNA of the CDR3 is TGTGCCAGCAGTGGTGCTAGAGGGTACACAGATACGCAGTATTTT.

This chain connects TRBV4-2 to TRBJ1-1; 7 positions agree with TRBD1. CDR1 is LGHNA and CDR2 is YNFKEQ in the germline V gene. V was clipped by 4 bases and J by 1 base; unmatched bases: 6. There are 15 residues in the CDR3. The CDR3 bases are TGTGCCAGCAGCCCTGACAGGGCGACGAACACTGAAGCTTTCTTT. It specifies CASSPDRATNTEAFF.

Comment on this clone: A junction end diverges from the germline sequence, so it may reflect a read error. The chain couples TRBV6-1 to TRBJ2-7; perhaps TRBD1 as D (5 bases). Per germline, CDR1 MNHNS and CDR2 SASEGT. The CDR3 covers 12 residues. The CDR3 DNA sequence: TGTGCCAGCAGTCAATCTCAGGGCTTAGTAAGCTTC. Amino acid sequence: CASSQSQGLVSF.

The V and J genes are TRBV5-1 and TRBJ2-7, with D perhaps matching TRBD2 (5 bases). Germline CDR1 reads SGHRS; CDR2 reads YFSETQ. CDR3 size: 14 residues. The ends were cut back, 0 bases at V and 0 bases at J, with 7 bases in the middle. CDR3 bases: TGCGCCAGCAGCTTGGCTCGGGGCTCCTACGAGCAGTACTTC. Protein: CASSLARGSYEQYF.